Each of the 2 T cell receptor beta chains below was sequenced from the same sample in a study of blood T cell repertoires in COVID-19. Profiled with immunoSEQ multiplex PCR; TCRdb holds only in-frame clones, not every one. Among 110,000 or so clones, roughly 85% were seen once, and the ten largest hold around 5.5%. Sequencing used peripheral blood. Receptors were obtained from an older woman with COVID-19, enrolled during active disease.

The chain is built from TRBV24-1 and TRBJ1-2; TRBD1 matches at 7 bases. Trimming at V came to 3 bases and at J to 2 bases, leaving 8 bases not matched to a gene. CDR1 KGHDR and CDR2 SFDVKD come from the germline V gene. The CDR3 is 16 amino acids. This CDR3 is CATSDPAGGSNYGYTF. The CDR3 DNA follows: TGTGCCACCAGTGATCCTGCAGGGGGTAGCAACTATGGCTACACCTTC.

This chain uses TRBV4-1 with TRBJ2-7; D might be TRBD1 (6 bases). This CDR3 region has 14 residues. Deletions cut 1 base from V and 4 bases from J, with 11 bases between. Germline values: CDR1 MGHRA, CDR2 YSYEKL. CDR3 in amino acids: CASSQGQVQYEQYF. The CDR3 DNA follows: TGCGCCAGCAGCCAAGGACAGGTGCAGTACGAGCAGTACTTC.